The rows below give T cell receptor beta chains drawn from one sample of a study of blood T cell repertoires in COVID-19. The table came from immunoSEQ multiplex PCR; TCRdb's copy has only in-frame clones and leaves some out. The sample has some 50,000 clones, 86% seen once. Input material: peripheral blood. The receptors stem from a human donor in a cohort sampled during active COVID-19. The CDR3 runs from the conserved cysteine through the conserved F or W.

j_gene,v_gene,CDR3aa
TRBJ2-7,TRBV29-1,CSVQEAGFYEQYF
TRBJ1-2,TRBV28,CASSPRTGFNYGYTF
TRBJ2-7,TRBV5-4,CASSFRDSAQRSYEQYF
TRBJ1-1,TRBV7-2,CASSLSGLNTEAFF
TRBJ2-1,TRBV19,CASSIPSFGYERRSSYNEQFF
TRBJ2-1,TRBV7-3,CASSLFGTSYNEQFF
TRBJ1-5,TRBV6-1,CASSEPGASNQPQHF
TRBJ2-5,TRBV6-1,CASSETYPGGPTKETQYF
TRBJ1-1,TRBV19,CASSMGRGRNTEAFF
TRBJ1-1,TRBV5-1,CASSAEGPNTEAFF
TRBJ2-7,TRBV9,CASSPTSSGRSYEQYF
TRBJ1-2,TRBV5-4,CASSSGQANYGYTF
TRBJ2-7,TRBV10-3,CAISPSPSGQGYEQYF
TRBJ2-2,TRBV5-1,CASRRDRGLTGELFF
TRBJ2-7,TRBV5-1,CASSKGTTPAEQYF
TRBJ2-2,TRBV2,CASSAGIGNTGELFF
TRBJ2-2,TRBV21-1,CASSKGGTGELFF
TRBJ1-5,TRBV7-2,CASSLESYRPQHF
TRBJ1-2,TRBV18,CASSPPNAGGFGYTF